These 32 T cell receptor beta chains originate from one sample sequenced in a study of blood T cell repertoires in COVID-19. This table comes from immunoSEQ multiplex PCR, and its TCRdb copy is limited to in-frame clones, with some not included. The sample has a few hundred thousand clones; about nine tenths are singletons. The specimen was PBMCs or T cells enriched from blood (not recorded which). The receptor set was obtained from a woman between 50 and 59 years old who had recovered from COVID-19.

The table lists this clone with a count of one. This chain connects TRBV4-2 to TRBJ1-4; weak D call: TRBD1 (5 bases). Germline CDR1 and CDR2: LGHNA and YNFKEQ. The CDR3 covers 15 residues. V lost 4 bases to trimming and J lost 6 bases, with 15 bases between them. CDR3 sequence: CASSRRGGGDEKLFF. The CDR3 DNA reads TGTGCCAGCAGCCGTCGCGGGGGGGGTGATGAAAAACTGTTTTTT.

This sequence joins TRBV28 and TRBJ1-4; maybe TRBD1 (5 bases). This CDR3 has 14 residues. Looked up from germline, CDR1 is MDHEN and CDR2 is SYDVKM. Trimming removed 6 bases from V and 11 bases from J, with 19 bases in between. The CDR3 nucleotides are TGTGCCAGCAGATCCCCCCAGGGTTTTGAGAAACTGTTTTTT. Protein product: CASRSPQGFEKLFF.

This clone was picked up a small number of times. The J gene is TRBJ2-2, the V gene TRBV6-2 or TRBV6-3; TRBD2 matches 8 bases. Germline lookup yields CDR1 MNHEY and CDR2 SVGEGT. The CDR3 runs to 14 residues. Germline trimming cut 2 bases from V and 4 bases from J; bases unmatched to any gene: 0. The CDR3 loop is CASSYGTSTGELFF. Here the CDR3 DNA reads TGTGCCAGCAGTTACGGGACTAGCACCGGGGAGCTGTTTTTT.

The rearrangement uses TRBV27 and TRBJ1-2; TRBD1 aligns across 10 bases. J was trimmed by 4 bases and V by 2 bases; bases with no gene match: 7. The length of the CDR3 is 16 residues. CDR1 and CDR2 (germline): MNHEY, SMNVEV (reference sequence). Here the CDR3 DNA reads TGTGCCAGCAGTTTAACCGCTGACAGGGGGCCCTATGGCTACACCTTC. This sequence encodes CASSLTADRGPYGYTF.

The V gene is TRBV12-5, the J gene TRBJ1-1; D might be TRBD1 (6 bases). V dropped 3 bases and J dropped 4 bases, with 21 bases sitting between them. Germline V gene data show CDR1 as LGHNT and CDR2 as FRNRAP. This CDR3 is 17 amino acids long. CDR3 region: CASGLGRDLQGGTEAFF. CDR3 nucleotide sequence: TGTGCTAGTGGTTTAGGCCGGGACCTACAAGGGGGCACTGAAGCTTTCTTT.

This clone was detected once. This sequence joins TRBV11-3 and TRBJ2-5; D is perhaps TRBD2 (5 bases). Trimming took off 1 base at V and 1 base at J, with 13 bases between the two ends. The CDR3 sequence is 16 residues long. From germline, CDR1 is SGHNT and CDR2 YENEEA. CDR3 amino acids: CASSLGPTRGQETQYF. The DNA for the CDR3 is TGTGCCAGCAGCTTAGGCCCGACACGGGGCCAAGAGACCCAGTACTTC.

The rearrangement uses TRBV30 and TRBJ1-5; TRBD1 might be the D (6 bases). The ends were cut back, 2 bases at V and 5 bases at J, with 19 bases in the middle. The CDR3 runs to 16 residues. Germline CDR1 is GTSNPN and CDR2 is SVGIG (reference sequence). The CDR3 is CAWSRGRGGSDQPQHF. CDR3 DNA: TGTGCCTGGAGTCGAGGCAGGGGAGGGAGCGATCAGCCCCAGCATTTT. Full variable domain (rest looked up from reference TRBV30 and TRBJ1-5): SQTIHQWPATLVQPVGSPLSLECTVEGTSNPNLYWYRQAAGRGLQLLFYSVGIGQISSEVPQNLSASRPQDRQFILSSKKLLLSDSGFYLCAWSRGRGGSDQPQHFGDGTRLSIL.

The gene calls are TRBV4-3 and TRBJ1-6; D is unresolved. V was pared by 4 bases and J by 10 bases, with 11 bases between. Germline CDR1 and CDR2: LGHNA and YSLEER. CDR3 size: 13 residues. CDR3 residues: CASSLAFGSPLHF. The CDR3 DNA is TGCGCCAGCAGCCTTGCCTTCGGGTCACCCCTCCACTTT.

J is TRBJ2-7 and V is TRBV27; D may be TRBD2 (6 bases). The germline gives CDR1 MNHEY, CDR2 SMNVEV (reference sequence). CDR3 length: 14 amino acids. Trimming removed 3 bases at V and 2 bases at J, with 11 bases between. Written as DNA, the CDR3 is TGTGCCAGCAGTTTCGCGGGACCAACCTACGAGCAGTACTTC. Translated: CASSFAGPTYEQYF.

This chain links TRBV7-2 with TRBJ1-4; D not certain. The ends were cut back, 5 bases at V and 3 bases at J, with 10 bases in the middle. The CDR3 covers 14 residues. Per germline, CDR1 SGHTA and CDR2 FQGNSA. The CDR3 nucleotides are TGTGCCAGCAGCCCGGGTGCAGCTAATGAAAAACTGTTTTTT. The encoded protein is CASSPGAANEKLFF.

The CDR3 loop reads CASSRPGQGIYEQYF. The CDR3 coding sequence is TGTGCCAGCAGCCGACCGGGACAGGGGATCTACGAGCAGTACTTC. The chain carries TRBV6-2 or TRBV6-3 and TRBJ2-7; 10 bases map to TRBD1. V shed 6 bases, J shed 3 bases, and the junction held 8 bases outside the gene matches. The germline V gene encodes CDR1 MNHEY and CDR2 SVGEGT. The CDR3 is 15 residues long.

The J gene is TRBJ2-3, the V gene TRBV11-3; TRBD2 matches 7 bases. The CDR3 consists of 13 residues. Germline-derived CDR1 and CDR2 are SGHNT and YENEEA. V was clipped by 8 bases and J by 9 bases; unmatched bases: 11. The CDR3 sequence: CASSPGAGDTQYF. The CDR3 coding sequence is TGTGCCAGCTCACCCGGGGCGGGAGACACGCAGTATTTT.

This clone was recorded only once. V is TRBV28 and J is TRBJ2-3; 9 positions match TRBD2. This CDR3 has 16 residues. V lost 7 bases to trimming and J lost 3 bases; unmatched junction nucleotides: 11. Germline V lookup: CDR1 MDHEN, CDR2 SYDVKM. CDR3: CASIGASGTTTDTQYF. The CDR3 DNA sequence: TGTGCCAGCATCGGGGCTAGCGGGACAACAACAGATACGCAGTATTTT.

This clone occurred a few times. The rearrangement joins TRBV21-1 to TRBJ1-5; TRBD1, the D gene given by the table, was not confirmed from the DNA. TRBV21-1 is flagged as a pseudogene. The CDR3 contains 14 residues. CDR3 amino acids: CASSVGHCNQPQHF. CDR3 DNA: TGTGCCAGCAGCGTGGGACATTGCAATCAGCCCCAGCATTTT.

The chain uses TRBV20-1 and TRBJ2-7, with D tentatively TRBD2 (6 bases). V lost 3 bases to trimming and J lost 3 bases, with 15 bases between them. The CDR3 covers 14 residues. Germline CDR1 reads DFQATT; CDR2 reads SNEGSKA (reference sequence). CDR3 DNA sequence: TGCAGTGCTAGTCGGGGGTCGACTGACTACGAGCAGTACTTC. As protein: CSASRGSTDYEQYF.

The genes are TRBV28 and TRBJ2-5; the match to TRBD2 covers 8 bases. V gave up 1 base and J gave up 2 bases; unmatched junction bases: 6. This CDR3 is built from 16 residues. CDR1 MDHEN and CDR2 SYDVKM come from the germline V gene. CDR3 nucleotides: TGTGCCAGCAGTTTATTGGCTAGCGGGCAGCAAGAGACCCAGTACTTC. Encoded protein: CASSLLASGQQETQYF. Using reference TRBV28 and TRBJ2-5 for the parts outside the CDR3, the full variable domain is DVKVTQSSRYLVKRTGEKVFLECVQDMDHENMFWYRQDPGLGLRLIYFSYDVKMKEKGDIPEGYSVSREKKERFSLILESASTNQTSMYLCASSLLASGQQETQYFGPGTRLLVL.

The chain carries TRBV27 and TRBJ2-7; D remains unclear. Germline CDR1 and CDR2: MNHEY and SMNVEV (reference sequence). CDR3 length: 13 residues. Trimming removed 8 bases from V and 9 bases from J, with 20 bases in between. The CDR3 DNA follows: TGTGCCAGCGGAGTCCGACCAGATGAGTCGCAGTACTTC. This gives the protein CASGVRPDESQYF.

The rearrangement uses TRBV7-2 and TRBJ2-5, with D possibly TRBD1 on 7 matching bases. Trimming took off 3 bases at V and 7 bases at J, with 15 bases between the two ends. CDR3 length: 14 residues. Germline V gene data show CDR1 as SGHTA and CDR2 as FQGNSA. The CDR3 bases are TGTGCCAGCAGCTTCACAGGGGAGGCGGGGACCCAGTACTTC. This translates into CASSFTGEAGTQYF. Full variable domain (rest looked up from reference TRBV7-2 and TRBJ2-5): GAGVSQSPSNKVTEKGKDVELRCDPISGHTALYWYRQSLGQGLEFLIYFQGNSAPDKSGLPSDRFSAERTGGSVSTLTIQRTQQEDSAVYLCASSFTGEAGTQYFGPGTRLLVL.

The rearrangement links TRBV4-2 to TRBJ2-5; 7 bases line up with TRBD2. Germline V gene sequence: CDR1 LGHNA, CDR2 YNFKEQ. V lost 1 base, J lost 3 bases, and 11 bases stayed unmatched. The CDR3 is made up of 17 amino acids. For the CDR3, the DNA is TGTGCCAGCAGCCAAGCTCCGCAAGGGGCGGGAGAAGAGACCCAGTACTTC. Translation: CASSQAPQGAGEETQYF.

The chain combines TRBV5-1 with TRBJ2-1; a weak D match, TRBD1 (6 bases). V lost 2 bases, J lost 8 bases, and 17 bases lay in between. This CDR3 is built from 15 residues. CDR1 SGHRS and CDR2 YFSETQ come from the germline V gene. The CDR3 is CASSFAQGSVDEQFF. The CDR3 nucleotides are TGCGCCAGCAGCTTTGCGCAGGGGTCGGTAGATGAGCAGTTCTTC.

This chain uses TRBV29-1 with TRBJ2-7; 8 nucleotides agree with TRBD1. This CDR3 has 11 amino acids. V trimming: 6 bases; J trimming: 4 bases; junction bases outside the gene matches: 2. CDR1 is SQVTM and CDR2 is ANQGSEA in the germline V gene. The CDR3: CSVTGGYEQYF. CDR3 DNA: TGCAGCGTCACAGGGGGTTACGAGCAGTACTTC.

The V and J genes are TRBV5-4 and TRBJ2-3; D may be TRBD2 (5 bases). Germline loops: CDR1 SGHNT, CDR2 YYREEE (reference sequence). The CDR3 consists of 15 residues. V lost 0 bases, J lost 4 bases, and 12 bases lay in between. The CDR3 DNA follows: TGTGCCAGCAGCTTGGGGACTGGGAGCCCAGATACGCAGTATTTT. As protein: CASSLGTGSPDTQYF.

This chain connects TRBV2 to TRBJ1-3; TRBD1 aligns across 7 bases. The CDR3 spans 14 residues. Germline CDR1 is SNHLY and CDR2 is FYNNEI. V lost 7 bases, J lost 2 bases, and 5 bases stayed unmatched. The chain's CDR3 is CASTLQGTGNTIYF. The CDR3 coding sequence is TGTGCCAGCACCCTACAGGGGACTGGAAACACCATATATTTT.

CDR3 protein: CASTQSQGQGSYEQYF. In DNA form, the CDR3 reads TGTGCCAGCACCCAGAGTCAGGGACAGGGCTCCTACGAGCAGTACTTC. The J gene is TRBJ2-7, the V gene TRBV13; 9 nucleotides match TRBD1. Germline V gives CDR1 PRHDT, CDR2 FYEKMQ (reference sequence). The V segment lost 7 bases and the J segment 0 bases; nucleotides outside the gene matches: 10. The CDR3 loop spans 16 amino acids.

The table lists this clone with a few counts. The chain combines TRBV7-9 with TRBJ2-7; TRBD1 agrees at 7 bases. The CDR3 extends over 15 amino acids. V shed 1 base and J 5 bases; nucleotides not matched to a gene: 8. CDR1 and CDR2 from the germline V gene are SEHNR and FQNEAQ (reference sequence). CDR3 amino acids: CASSLVATGRNEQYF. The CDR3 DNA reads TGTGCCAGCAGCTTAGTAGCGACAGGGCGCAACGAGCAGTACTTC.

The chain employs TRBV2 and TRBJ2-3; D call uncertain. The germline V and J ends were trimmed by 0 bases and 0 bases, with 10 bases remaining between them. CDR1 and CDR2 from the germline V gene are SNHLY and FYNNEI. This CDR3 comprises 16 residues. In DNA form, the CDR3 reads TGTGCCAGCAGTGAAGCGCGAGGAACTAGCACAGATACGCAGTATTTT. It is translated as CASSEARGTSTDTQYF.

The chain couples TRBV9 to TRBJ1-5; no reliable D call. The germline CDR1 and CDR2 sequences are SGDLS and YYNGEE. The V end lost 3 bases, the J end lost 4 bases, and 8 bases lay between the germline ends. CDR3 length: 13 amino acids. Here the CDR3 DNA reads TGTGCCAGCAGCGCTTCCAGTAATCAGCCCCAGCATTTT. This sequence encodes CASSASSNQPQHF.

V gene TRBV10-1 combines with J gene TRBJ1-1, with TRBD1 matching 9 bases. Germline CDR1 reads WNHNN; CDR2 reads SYGVQD (reference sequence). Trimming at V came to 3 bases and at J to 5 bases, leaving 7 bases not matched to a gene. The CDR3 totals 15 residues. The CDR3, as DNA: TGCGCCAGCAGTGACTCCGGGACAGGGAGGACTGAAGCTTTCTTT. Its protein is CASSDSGTGRTEAFF.

This clone was counted only a few times. The chain has TRBV7-2 and TRBJ2-7, with D unresolved. The CDR3 covers 15 residues. V lost 1 base, J lost 0 bases, and 10 bases lay in between. Germline V lookup: CDR1 SGHTA, CDR2 FQGNSA. The CDR3 loop is CASSLGTGYSYEQYF. The CDR3 region has the DNA TGTGCCAGCAGCTTAGGAACGGGTTACTCCTACGAGCAGTACTTC. The entire variable domain, with the rest obtained from reference TRBV7-2 and TRBJ2-7, is as follows: GAGVSQSPSNKVTEKGKDVELRCDPISGHTALYWYRQSLGQGLEFLIYFQGNSAPDKSGLPSDRFSAERTGGSVSTLTIQRTQQEDSAVYLCASSLGTGYSYEQYFGPGTRLTVT.

This chain connects TRBV6-2 or TRBV6-3 to TRBJ1-2; a possible D gene is TRBD1 (5 bases). CDR3 length equals 14 residues. The ends were cut back, 4 bases at V and 4 bases at J, with 13 bases in the middle. CDR1 and CDR2 from the germline V gene are MNHEY and SVGEGT. The CDR3 sequence is CASSFNRLSYGYTF. The CDR3 DNA reads TGTGCCAGCAGTTTTAACAGGTTAAGCTATGGCTACACCTTC.

The chain couples TRBV6-5 to TRBJ2-7; D perhaps matches TRBD2 (6 bases). Germline V gene data show CDR1 as MNHEY and CDR2 as SVGAGI. This CDR3 comprises 14 residues. The V end lost 4 bases, the J end lost 5 bases, and 15 bases lay between the germline ends. In DNA, the CDR3 is TGTGCCAGCAGTTCAGCCGGGACTTTGAACGAGCAGTACTTC. It yields the protein CASSSAGTLNEQYF.

V is TRBV6-6 and J is TRBJ1-1, with D unclear. This CDR3 comprises 12 residues. V was shortened by 2 bases and J by 11 bases, with 12 bases between the two germline ends. Germline V gene data show CDR1 as MNHNY and CDR2 as SVGAGI (reference sequence). CDR3 protein: CASSYIQEWAFF. The CDR3 region has the DNA TGTGCCAGCAGTTACATTCAGGAATGGGCTTTCTTT.